This entry is about one T cell receptor (beta chain). Its target is unknown. Data came from immunoSEQ multiplex PCR; TCRdb stores just in-frame clones and leaves some out. The sample comprises over 10,000 clones, approximately 90% of which are singletons, and 1.2% rests with the top ten. The CDR3 runs 16 residues. In germline, CDR1 is MNHEY, CDR2 SMNVEV (reference sequence). Losses at the gene ends were 5 bases for V and 3 bases for J; bases not matched to a gene: 8. The data originate from a study of T cell clonotyping in hematopoietic cell transplantation. Broader study findings: Without cell sorting, CD4 versus CD8 contributions remain unresolved. Broader posttransplant TCR repertoire diversity was predicted by graft donor and pretransplant recipient Inverse Simpson Index values.

The receptor comes from a man aged 30 to 45 in good health. Some clones in this sample may be carry-over from other donors' samples. The V call is TRBV27, the J call TRBJ2-3; 10 bases line up with TRBD1. The sequenced sample consisted of peripheral blood mononuclear cells. CDR3 loop: CASSKRQGAMTDTQYF. The CDR3 DNA sequence: TGTGCCAGCAGTAAACGACAGGGGGCTATGACAGATACGCAGTATTTT.